This T cell receptor beta chain was sequenced in a study of response to subunit inactivated influenza vaccine. Study-level points and caveats: Authors suggested each seasonal influenza vaccination recruits few new T cells.

This clonotype was counted a few times. Its antigen is as yet unknown. The germline V and J ends were trimmed by 1 base and 1 base, with 14 bases remaining between them. The CDR3 totals 16 residues. In germline, CDR1 is SEHNR, CDR2 FQNEAQ (reference sequence). TCRdb re-called the RT-PCR reads with MiXCR, one entry per CDR3 protein. The profile shows 650,000 or so distinct CDR3 sequences, about 14% of them singletons. This sample comprised PBMCs from blood, obtained less than 15 days before vaccination. The chain carries TRBV7-9 and TRBJ2-7; a possible D gene is TRBD2 (6 bases). The source of this sequence is a man aged 45-60 years who received an inactivated influenza vaccine. The CDR3 protein is CASSLDLADTSYEQYF. The CDR3 nucleotides read TGTGCCAGCAGCTTAGATTTAGCGGACACGTCCTACGAGCAGTACTTC.